These T cell receptor beta chains were read from a single sample in a study of cytomegalovirus exposure and HLA in healthy donors. Data came from immunoSEQ multiplex PCR; TCRdb stores just in-frame clones and leaves some out. The sample consists of about 98,000 clones, under 85% of them appearing once. Material for sequencing was PBMCs. The receptors stem from a man aged 18 to 29 in good health and CMV-seropositive. The CDR3 runs from the conserved cysteine through the conserved F or W. The D gene is left open where the match is weak. For some rows the clone size is stated as once, few or many, or as a class when expanded; others skip it.

clone size	D gene	V gene	J gene	CDR3 DNA	CDR3 protein
.	TRBD2	TRBV30	TRBJ2-1	TGTGCCTGGAGCCCTGTGGGGGGGGTCGATGAGCAGTTCTTC	CAWSPVGGVDEQFF
.	TRBD2	TRBV5-4	TRBJ2-7	TGTGCCAGCAGCGACGAGAGGACTAGCGGGGGGTACTACGAGCAGTACTTC	CASSDERTSGGYYEQYF
.	.	TRBV6-6	TRBJ2-1	TGTGCCAGCAGTTACTGGGACTGGCACGACAATGAGCAGTTCTTC	CASSYWDWHDNEQFF
.	.	TRBV27	TRBJ2-7	TGTGCCAGCAGTTTACAGGGGCCCTACGAGCAGTACTTC	CASSLQGPYEQYF
.	.	TRBV2	TRBJ2-5	TGTGCCAGCACGGACAGAAATACGAACCAGTACTTC	CASTDRNTNQYF
.	TRBD1	TRBV2	TRBJ1-2	TGTGCCAGCACCCCCGGGACAGCTCTCGACGGCTACACCTTC	CASTPGTALDGYTF
.	.	TRBV6-1	TRBJ1-5	TGTGCCAGCAGTCAAACAGGCCATAGCAATCAGCCCCAGCATTTT	CASSQTGHSNQPQHF
.	.	TRBV7-9	TRBJ1-5	TGTGCCAGCAGCTTCTGGGGGCAGGGGATTCACCAGCCCCAGCATTTT	CASSFWGQGIHQPQHF
.	TRBD2	TRBV7-8	TRBJ2-5	TGTGCCAGCAGTCACGTTGAGGCGGGGGGCCCCCAAGAGACCCAGTACTTC	CASSHVEAGGPQETQYF
.	TRBD2	TRBV30	TRBJ2-2	TGTGCCTGGAGTCCCCTAGCGGGGAACCACTTCACCGGGGAGCTGTTTTTT	CAWSPLAGNHFTGELFF
once	.	TRBV5-6	TRBJ1-2	TGTGCCAGCAGCTTGACAGGGAAGTATGGCTACACCTTC	CASSLTGKYGYTF
.	.	TRBV5-8	TRBJ2-5	TGTGCCAGCAGCTTGGTCGGGGGCCAGTACTTC	CASSLVGGQYF
.	TRBD2	TRBV6-1	TRBJ2-3	TGTGCCAGCAGTGCCCTAACTAGCGGGGGGACAGATACGCAGTATTTT	CASSALTSGGTDTQYF
.	.	TRBV28	TRBJ2-3	TGTGCCAGCTTCCCCAGGGGGGCCTCGGCAGATACGCAGTATTTT	CASFPRGASADTQYF
once	.	TRBV7-9	TRBJ2-6	TGTGCCAGCAGCTGGACCGGGGTATACTCTGGGGCCAACGTCCTGACTTTC	CASSWTGVYSGANVLTF
.	TRBD1	TRBV6-1	TRBJ1-2	TGTGCCAGCAATAACCTCGACAGGGCCCTGTATGGCTACACCTTC	CASNNLDRALYGYTF
.	.	TRBV5-4	TRBJ2-3	TGTGCCAGCAGCCCTGGACTATATAGCACAGATACGCAGTATTTT	CASSPGLYSTDTQYF
.	TRBD1	TRBV13	TRBJ1-4	TGTGCCAGCAGCCCAAGACAGGGAGAAAAACTGTTTTTT	CASSPRQGEKLFF
few	.	TRBV28	TRBJ1-2	TGTGCCAGCAGTACCTATCTTGGCTACACCTTC	CASSTYLGYTF
.	TRBD2	TRBV28	TRBJ2-1	TGTGCCAGCAGCCCGGGGGGACTGCGTGACAATGAGCAGTTCTTC	CASSPGGLRDNEQFF
.	TRBD1	TRBV10-3	TRBJ2-2	TGTGCCATCAGTGAGTTCGGGACAGACCCGATGGGGGAGCTGTTTTTT	CAISEFGTDPMGELFF
.	TRBD2	TRBV6-5	TRBJ2-7	TGTGCCAGCAGTACCCCTGGGGCTAGCGGAATGCAGTACTTC	CASSTPGASGMQYF
.	TRBD2	TRBV5-1	TRBJ2-5	TGCGCCAGCAGCTTGCCCTCGGGACTAGCGGGTCGCCAAGAGACCCAGTACTTC	CASSLPSGLAGRQETQYF
.	.	TRBV5-4	TRBJ2-1	TGTGCCAGCAGCTCCATATTACAGGGCACCAATGAGCAGTTCTTC	CASSSILQGTNEQFF
once	.	TRBV10-3	TRBJ2-3	TGTGCCATCAGAACACCGGCGGGGACAGATACGCAGTATTTT	CAIRTPAGTDTQYF
.	.	TRBV18	TRBJ2-3	TGTGCCAGCACCCGGGACACTACAGATACGCAGTATTTT	CASTRDTTDTQYF
once	TRBD1	TRBV27	TRBJ2-1	TGTGCCAGCAGCGGACAGGGCACTGAGCAGTTCTTC	CASSGQGTEQFF
.	TRBD1	TRBV5-1	TRBJ2-1	TGCGCCAGCCGCCCGGGACAGGGATACAATGAGCAGTTCTTC	CASRPGQGYNEQFF
.	.	TRBV28	TRBJ1-3	TGTGCCAGCAGTTTTATGGGGGGCTCTGGAAACACCATATATTTT	CASSFMGGSGNTIYF
.	.	TRBV7-8	TRBJ1-5	TGTGCCAGCAGCTTAGTTTGGGGGGGGAACAATCAGCCCCAGCATTTT	CASSLVWGGNNQPQHF
.	.	TRBV19	TRBJ1-5	TGTGCCAGTAGTTACCCGGATGGGCTTGGCAATCAGCCCCAGCATTTT	CASSYPDGLGNQPQHF
.	TRBD2	TRBV7-2	TRBJ2-1	TGTGCCAGCAGCTTCGGCGGGGGAGGGCAGTTCTTC	CASSFGGGGQFF
.	.	TRBV6-1	TRBJ1-5	TGTGCCGCTGAACAGGGTGGCAATCAGCCCCAGCATTTT	CAAEQGGNQPQHF
.	.	TRBV6-6	TRBJ1-3	TGTGCCAGCAGTTACGCCACGTCCGCGTACACCATATATTTT	CASSYATSAYTIYF
.	TRBD1	TRBV30	TRBJ2-7	TGTGCCTGGAGTGCCGGGGTCGGGACAGTCTCCTACGAGCAGTACTTC	CAWSAGVGTVSYEQYF
.	TRBD1	TRBV5-1	TRBJ1-2	TGCGCCAGCAGACCGGGACAGACGGACTATGGCTACACCTTC	CASRPGQTDYGYTF
.	TRBD1	TRBV5-4	TRBJ1-1	TGTGCCAGCAGCTTGGTACGGGACAGGCCCTCGAACACTGAAGCTTTCTTT	CASSLVRDRPSNTEAFF
few	.	TRBV4-1	TRBJ1-1	TGCGCCAGCAGCCAAGATTCGACACTAGGCACTGAAGCTTTCTTT	CASSQDSTLGTEAFF
.	.	TRBV14	TRBJ1-1	TGTGCCAGCAGCCAGACCTTCTTGGGCAGACTAAACACTGAAGCTTTCTTT	CASSQTFLGRLNTEAFF
.	.	TRBV4-2	TRBJ2-7	TGTGCCAGCTGGCCCGGCGGAAGCTACGAGCAGTACTTC	CASWPGGSYEQYF
.	.	TRBV7-2	TRBJ1-1	TGTGCCAGCAGCCTACCCAGGGGTTATGAGAACACTGAAGCTTTCTTT	CASSLPRGYENTEAFF
.	TRBD1	TRBV6-1	TRBJ2-7	TGTGCCAGCAGTGGGACAGGGGGTGCCTACGAGCAGTACTTC	CASSGTGGAYEQYF
.	.	TRBV29-1	TRBJ2-7	TGCAGCGTTGGCAGGGAAGGCGGCGAGCAGTACTTC	CSVGREGGEQYF
.	.	TRBV30	TRBJ1-1	TGTGCCTGGAGTGTAACGGGGGGGGCTGAAGCTTTCTTT	CAWSVTGGAEAFF
few	.	TRBV2	TRBJ2-2	TGTGCCAGCAGTGAAGGAGGGGGGGAGCTGTTTTTT	CASSEGGGELFF
few	.	TRBV6-5	TRBJ2-6	TGTGCCAGCAGTCGCGGCTCTGGGGCCAACGTCCTGACTTTC	CASSRGSGANVLTF
once	TRBD1	TRBV30	TRBJ2-5	TGTGCCTGGAGGGACAGGGGTTACCAAGAGACCCAGTACTTC	CAWRDRGYQETQYF
.	.	TRBV5-1	TRBJ1-1	TGCGCCAGCGCTCTGGGAGGCACTGAAGCTTTCTTT	CASALGGTEAFF
.	.	TRBV7-9	TRBJ2-7	TGTGCCAGCAGCCTGGACGCGGGGTCCTACGAGCAGTACTTC	CASSLDAGSYEQYF
.	TRBD1	TRBV27	TRBJ1-5	TGTGCCAGCAGACCACTGACAGGGGGCCATCAGCCCCAGCATTTT	CASRPLTGGHQPQHF
.	.	TRBV7-6	TRBJ2-3	TGTGCCAGCAGCCGGGGAGGATTGGCAGATACGCAGTATTTT	CASSRGGLADTQYF
.	.	TRBV19	TRBJ1-5	TGTGCCAGTAGTATCACAGGTTTTAGCAATCAGCCCCAGCATTTT	CASSITGFSNQPQHF
.	TRBD1	TRBV7-3	TRBJ2-5	TGTGCCAGCAGCGAAACAGGGGGCAAGGTGGAGACCCAGTACTTC	CASSETGGKVETQYF
.	.	TRBV18	TRBJ2-5	TGTGCCAGCTCGCCGGGGGGCTCCCAGTACTTC	CASSPGGSQYF
.	.	TRBV6-1	TRBJ2-5	TGTGCCAGCAGGGACGGACAGTCACAAGAGACCCAGTACTTC	CASRDGQSQETQYF
.	.	TRBV28	TRBJ2-4	TGTGCCAGCAGTCGTTTTCGGGGGGCAGAGGCCAAAAACATTCAGTACTTC	CASSRFRGAEAKNIQYF
.	TRBD1	TRBV19	TRBJ1-4	TGTGCCAGTAGTACGAGAGGGGGCCTCAATGAAAAACTGTTTTTT	CASSTRGGLNEKLFF
once	.	TRBV28	TRBJ2-2	TGTGCCACCTCAACAAACACCGGGGAGCTGTTTTTT	CATSTNTGELFF